This TCR beta chain was captured by sequencing in a study of T cell repertoires in cytomegalovirus infection. Overall study: Public TCR beta signatures provided an indication of both CMV infection and a matching HLA type. General study points: Identification of carriers of CMV plus the relevant HLA was achieved through cumulative public TCR beta family frequency. Clonotypes of TCR beta that were HLA-C-restricted and CMV-specific dominated the ex vivo response.

In the case of this clonotype: The antigen is unknown.

One entry per CDR3 protein, called by TCRdb with MiXCR from the reads. The sample has approximately 30,000 distinct CDR3 sequences, around a fifth seen once; the top ten hold 80% to 90%. This CDR3 has 16 residues. Germline CDR1 LNHDA, CDR2 SQIVND (reference sequence). The V and J ends lost 6 bases and 2 bases, in that order; junction bases with no gene match: 9. The receptor was isolated from a human donor in good health (CMV status not recorded). Some clones in this sample may be carry-over from other donors' samples. This sequence joins TRBV19 and TRBJ2-2, with 7 bases lining up with TRBD1. Sequencing used CD8+ T cells from cultured PBMCs, obtained from culture after CMV antigen stimulation. The DNA of the CDR3 is TGTGCCAGTAGCACGACCGGGACAGCTAACACCGGGGAGCTGTTTTTT. Translation: CASSTTGTANTGELFF.